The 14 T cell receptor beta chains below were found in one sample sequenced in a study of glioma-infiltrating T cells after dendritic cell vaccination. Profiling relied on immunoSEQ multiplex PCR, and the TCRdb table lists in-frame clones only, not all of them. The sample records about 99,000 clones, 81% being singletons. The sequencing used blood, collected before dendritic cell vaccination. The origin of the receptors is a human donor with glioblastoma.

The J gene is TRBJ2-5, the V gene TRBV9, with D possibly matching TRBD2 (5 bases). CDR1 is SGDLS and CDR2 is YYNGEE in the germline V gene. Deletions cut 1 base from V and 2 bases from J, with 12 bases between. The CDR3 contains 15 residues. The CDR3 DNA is TGTGCCAGCAGCGTAACCCCAACGGGGCAAGAGACCCAGTACTTC. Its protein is CASSVTPTGQETQYF.

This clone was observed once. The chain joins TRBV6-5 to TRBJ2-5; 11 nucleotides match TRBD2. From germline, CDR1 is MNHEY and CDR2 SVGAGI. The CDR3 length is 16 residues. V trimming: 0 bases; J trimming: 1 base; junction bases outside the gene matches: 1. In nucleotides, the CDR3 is TGTGCCAGCAGTTACTCCGGACTAGCGGGCCAAGAGACCCAGTACTTC. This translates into CASSYSGLAGQETQYF.

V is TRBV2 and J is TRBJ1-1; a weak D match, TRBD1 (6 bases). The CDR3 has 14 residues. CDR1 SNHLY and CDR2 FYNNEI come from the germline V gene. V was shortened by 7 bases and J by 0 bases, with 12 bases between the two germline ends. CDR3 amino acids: CASKVRGMNTEAFF. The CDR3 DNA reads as TGTGCCAGCAAGGTTAGGGGGATGAACACTGAAGCTTTCTTT. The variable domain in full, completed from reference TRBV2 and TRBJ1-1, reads EPEVTQTPSHQVTQMGQEVILRCVPISNHLYFYWYRQILGQKVEFLVSFYNNEISEKSEIFDDQFSVERPDGSNFTLKIRSTKLEDSAMYFCASKVRGMNTEAFFGQGTRLTVV.

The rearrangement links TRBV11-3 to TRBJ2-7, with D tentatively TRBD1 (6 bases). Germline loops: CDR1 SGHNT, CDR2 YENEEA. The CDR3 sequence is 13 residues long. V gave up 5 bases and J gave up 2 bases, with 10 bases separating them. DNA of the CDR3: TGTGCCAGCAGCCCTCGACAGGCCTACGAGCAGTACTTC. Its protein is CASSPRQAYEQYF.

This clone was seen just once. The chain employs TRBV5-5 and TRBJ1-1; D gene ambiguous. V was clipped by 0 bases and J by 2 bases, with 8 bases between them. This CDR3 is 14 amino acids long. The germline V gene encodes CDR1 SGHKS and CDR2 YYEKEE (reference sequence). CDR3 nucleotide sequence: TGTGCCAGCAGCTTGGCGCACAGAAACACTGAAGCTTTCTTT. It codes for CASSLAHRNTEAFF.

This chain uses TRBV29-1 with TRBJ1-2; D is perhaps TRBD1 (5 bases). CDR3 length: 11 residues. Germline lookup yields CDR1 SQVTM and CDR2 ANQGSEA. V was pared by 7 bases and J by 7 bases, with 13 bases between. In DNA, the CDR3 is TGCAGCGGTGGGGGGGATGGTGGCTACACCTTC. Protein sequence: CSGGGDGGYTF.

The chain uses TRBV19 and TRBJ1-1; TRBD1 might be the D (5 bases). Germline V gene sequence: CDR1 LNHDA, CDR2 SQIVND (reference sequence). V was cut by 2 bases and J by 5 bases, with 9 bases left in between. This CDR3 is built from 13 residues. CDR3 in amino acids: CASSISGKTEAFF. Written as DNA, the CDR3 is TGTGCCAGTAGTATATCAGGGAAAACTGAAGCTTTCTTT.

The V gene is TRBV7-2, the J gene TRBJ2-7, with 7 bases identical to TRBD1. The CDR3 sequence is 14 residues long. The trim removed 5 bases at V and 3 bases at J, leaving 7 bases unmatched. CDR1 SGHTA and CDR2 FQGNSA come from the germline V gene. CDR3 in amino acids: CASSPDRSYYEQYF. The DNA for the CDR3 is TGTGCCAGCAGCCCGGACAGGAGCTACTACGAGCAGTACTTC.

The DNA of the CDR3 is TGTGCCTACCATGTGCGGGGAGGCACAGATACGCAGTATTTT. Translating it yields CAYHVRGGTDTQYF. The chain uses TRBV30 and TRBJ2-3, with D possibly being TRBD2 (6 bases). V lost 7 bases and J 1 base, leaving 15 bases between the germline ends. This CDR3 spans 14 amino acids. The germline V gene has CDR1 GTSNPN and CDR2 SVGIG (reference sequence).

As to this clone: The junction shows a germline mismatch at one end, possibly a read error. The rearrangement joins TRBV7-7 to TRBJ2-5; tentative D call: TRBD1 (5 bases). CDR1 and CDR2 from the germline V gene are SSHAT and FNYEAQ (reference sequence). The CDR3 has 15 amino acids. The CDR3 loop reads CASSLKDNPRETQYF. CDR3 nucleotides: TGTGCTAGCAGCTTAAAGGACAATCCCAGGGAGACCCAGTACTTC.

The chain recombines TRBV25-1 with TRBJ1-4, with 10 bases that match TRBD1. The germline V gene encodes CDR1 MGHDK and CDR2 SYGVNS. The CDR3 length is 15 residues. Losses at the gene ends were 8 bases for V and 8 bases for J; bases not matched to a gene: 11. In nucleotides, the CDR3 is TGTGCCAGCCAGGGAGCGGGACAGGGGCCCGAAAAACTGTTTTTT. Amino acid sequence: CASQGAGQGPEKLFF.

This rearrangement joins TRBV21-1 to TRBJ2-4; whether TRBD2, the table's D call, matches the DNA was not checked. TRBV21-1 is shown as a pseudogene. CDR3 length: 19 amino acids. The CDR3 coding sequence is TGTGCCAGCAGCAAAGCGGGGACTAGCGGGAAACTAGCCAAAAACATTCAGTACTTC. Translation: CASSKAGTSGKLAKNIQYF.

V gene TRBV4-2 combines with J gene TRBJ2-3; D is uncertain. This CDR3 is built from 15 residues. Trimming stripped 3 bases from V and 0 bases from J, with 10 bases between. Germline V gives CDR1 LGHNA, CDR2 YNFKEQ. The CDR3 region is CASSHDKESTDTQYF. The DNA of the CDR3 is TGTGCCAGCAGCCACGACAAGGAAAGCACAGATACGCAGTATTTT.

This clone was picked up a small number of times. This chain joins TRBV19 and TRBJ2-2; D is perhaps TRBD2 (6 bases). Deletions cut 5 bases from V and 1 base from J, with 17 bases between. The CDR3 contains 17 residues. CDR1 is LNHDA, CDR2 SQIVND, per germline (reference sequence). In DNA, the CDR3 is TGTGCCAGTAGTGCCACTCTAGCGACGGGGAACACCGGGGAGCTGTTTTTT. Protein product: CASSATLATGNTGELFF. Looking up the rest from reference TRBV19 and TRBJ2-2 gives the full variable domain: DGGITQSPKYLFRKEGQNVTLSCEQNLNHDAMYWYRQDPGQGLRLIYYSQIVNDFQKGDIAEGYSVSREKKESFPLTVTSAQKNPTAFYLCASSATLATGNTGELFFGEGSRLTVL.